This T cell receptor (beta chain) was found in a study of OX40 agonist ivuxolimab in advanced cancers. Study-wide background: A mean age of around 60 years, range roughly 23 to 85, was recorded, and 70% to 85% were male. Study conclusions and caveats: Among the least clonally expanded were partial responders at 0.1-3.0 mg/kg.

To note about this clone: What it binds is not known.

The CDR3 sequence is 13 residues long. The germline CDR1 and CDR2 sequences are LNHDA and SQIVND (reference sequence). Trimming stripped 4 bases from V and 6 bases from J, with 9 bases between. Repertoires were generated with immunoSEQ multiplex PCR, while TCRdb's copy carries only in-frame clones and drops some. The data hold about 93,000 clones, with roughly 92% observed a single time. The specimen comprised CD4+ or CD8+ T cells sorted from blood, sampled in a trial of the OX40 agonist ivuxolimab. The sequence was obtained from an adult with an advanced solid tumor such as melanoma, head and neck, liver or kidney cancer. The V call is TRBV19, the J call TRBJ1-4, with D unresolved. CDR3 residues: CASSRLGYEKLFF. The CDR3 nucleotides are TGTGCCAGTAGTAGGTTGGGATATGAAAAACTGTTTTTT.